This T cell receptor beta chain came from a study of memory CD4+ T cells and cytomegalovirus serostatus. The protocol was immunoSEQ multiplex PCR, while the TCRdb copy is restricted to in-frame clones and leaves out a portion. In the table there are under 55,000 clones, about 80% of which are singletons. The sort gate was single viable CD3+CD4+CD8-CD45RO+ cells for memory CD4+ T cells. Positive selection with CD4 microbeads enriched total CD4+ T cells. Germline V CDR1 and CDR2: MGHRA, YSYEKL. Deletions cut 0 bases from V and 1 base from J, with 15 bases between. The CDR3 sequence is 17 residues long. This chain uses TRBV4-1 with TRBJ2-5; D perhaps matches TRBD2 (6 bases). The sequenced sample consisted of memory CD4+ T cells from blood. This receptor was taken from an adult in good health and CMV-seropositive. The CDR3 sequence: CASSQDGLARGQETQYF. The CDR3 bases are TGCGCCAGCAGCCAAGATGGGCTAGCGCGGGGCCAAGAGACCCAGTACTTC.